Below, 18 T cell receptor beta chains from the same sample are listed, as sequenced in a study of T cells in women clearing cervical HPV infection. Data came from immunoSEQ multiplex PCR; TCRdb stores just in-frame clones and leaves some out. The sample has about 30,000 clones; the top ten hold 3.5%. Sequencing used blood buffy coat. The receptors were gathered from a woman aged 18 to 75 with a cervical HPV16 infection that either progressed to CIN3+ or cleared (not recorded which).

Worth noting for this clone: With the read ending 3 residues before the CDR3 end, the germline J gene is used to fill in that end. The chain carries TRBV20-1 and TRBJ2-7; TRBD1 matches 8 bases. Germline V gives CDR1 DFQATT, CDR2 SNEGSKA (reference sequence). J was trimmed by 5 bases and V by 3 bases; bases with no gene match: 15. The CDR3 is made up of 16 amino acids. CDR3 bases read: TGCAGTGCTAGGGACGTCTTAGGACAGGGTGGCAACGAG. Residues: CSARDVLGQGGNE. The full CDR3 sequence reads CSARDVLGQGGNEQYF.

Worth noting for this clone: The CDR3 end is not reached by the read, which stops 3 residues before it; the germline J gene fills it in. The gene calls are TRBV6-1 and TRBJ2-1; TRBD2 matches at 13 bases. V was clipped by 3 bases and J by 8 bases; unmatched bases: 7. This CDR3 has 16 residues. CDR1 is MNHNS and CDR2 is SASEGT in the germline V gene. The CDR3 is CASSERTSGSGDEQFF. The part of the CDR3 DNA that was read is TGTGCCAGCAGTGAGCGGACTAGCGGGAGTGGGGATGAG.

About this clone itself: The sequenced fragment ends 3 residues before the CDR3 boundary, so the rest is inferred from the germline J gene. This rearrangement joins TRBV19 to TRBJ2-3; the D call may be TRBD1 or TRBD2 (5 bases each). The V gene lost 2 bases and the J gene lost 6 bases, with 9 bases spanning the gap. This CDR3 comprises 13 residues. From germline, CDR1 is LNHDA and CDR2 SQIVND (reference sequence). CDR3 sequence reads: CASSISREDTQYF. The DNA read from the CDR3 is TGTGCCAGTAGTATATCCAGGGAGGATACG.

The CDR3 region is CASSPGQNLYDYTF. Partial CDR3 DNA: TGTGCCAGCAGCCCGGGACAGAACTTATACGAC. The chain carries TRBV7-9 and TRBJ1-2; 7 nucleotides agree with TRBD1. From the germline J gene comes the end of the CDR3, since the read stops 3 residues before it. CDR1 and CDR2 from the germline V gene are SEHNR and FQNEAQ (reference sequence). The CDR3 consists of 14 residues.

A remark on this clone: With the read ending 3 residues before the CDR3 end, the germline J gene is used to fill in that end. The rearrangement joins TRBV30 to TRBJ2-1, with a weak D call TRBD2 (5 bases). The V end was cut by 2 bases, the J end by 6 bases, with 26 bases between. The germline V gene has CDR1 GTSNPN and CDR2 SVGIG (reference sequence). The length of the CDR3 is 18 residues. The CDR3 sequence: CAWSPVIVVSKRANEQFF. CDR3 DNA, as far as it was read: TGTGCCTGGAGTCCCGTTATCGTTGTTTCCAAGAGGGCCAATGAG.

As for this clone: The read terminates 3 residues before the CDR3 end, so the remaining end is supplied by the germline J gene. The chain carries TRBV6-2 or TRBV6-3 and TRBJ2-7; 13 bases line up with TRBD2. The CDR3 has 17 residues. The trim removed 0 bases at V and 4 bases at J, leaving 6 bases unmatched. The germline gives CDR1 MNHEY, CDR2 SVGEGT. CDR3 region: CASSYSWTSGSFYEQYF. CDR3 bases read: TGTGCCAGCAGTTACTCTTGGACTAGCGGGAGTTTTTACGAG.

As for this clone: The CDR3 end falls 3 residues outside the read, so it is completed with the germline J gene. The chain carries TRBV11-3 and TRBJ2-7; D ambiguous. Germline CDR1 is SGHNT and CDR2 is YENEEA. Trimming cost V 1 base and J 2 bases, with 6 bases left between them. This CDR3 spans 13 amino acids. The CDR3 DNA, read in part, is TGTGCCAGCAGCTTAGCGAGGCCCTACGAG. Residues: CASSLARPYE. The whole CDR3 protein is CASSLARPYEQYF.

With respect to this clone: The CDR3 extends 3 residues past the end of the read, so its final part is completed from the germline J gene. The rearrangement uses TRBV19 and TRBJ2-1; 12 positions match TRBD2. J gave up 4 bases and V 2 bases, and 3 bases lay outside the gene matches. This CDR3 has 16 amino acids. Germline V gene sequence: CDR1 LNHDA, CDR2 SQIVND (reference sequence). Here the CDR3 reads CASSILAGGIYNEQFF. The sequenced CDR3 bases are TGTGCCAGTAGTATACTAGCGGGAGGGATATACAATGAG. Variable domain in full (rest from reference TRBV19 and TRBJ2-1): DGGITQSPKYLFRKEGQNVTLSCEQNLNHDAMYWYRQDPGQGLRLIYYSQIVNDFQKGDIAEGYSVSREKKESFPLTVTSAQKNPTAFYLCASSILAGGIYNEQFFGPGTRLTVL.

On this clone itself: The sequence runs out 3 residues before the end of the CDR3; the remainder is reconstructed from the germline J gene. The chain recombines TRBV6-2 or TRBV6-3 with TRBJ2-7; 8 bases match TRBD1. Germline-derived CDR1 and CDR2 are MNHEY and SVGEGT. This CDR3 is 13 amino acids long. The ends lost 5 bases at V and 4 bases at J; junction bases unmatched: 4. CDR3 protein: CASSRTGLYEQYF. The sequenced part of the CDR3 DNA is TGTGCCAGCAGTCGGACAGGGCTTTACGAG.

Comments on this clone: With the read ending 3 residues before the CDR3 end, the germline J gene is used to fill in that end. V is TRBV2 and J is TRBJ2-2; D is unresolved. CDR1 and CDR2 from the germline V gene are SNHLY and FYNNEI. The V and J ends lost 2 bases and 5 bases respectively, with 9 bases between them. The CDR3 sequence is 14 residues long. CDR3 sequence: CASSESPRTGELFF. CDR3 DNA, as far as it was read: TGTGCCAGCAGTGAATCTCCGAGGACCGGGGAG.

Concerning this clone: Read coverage stops 3 residues before the CDR3 terminus; the germline J gene supplies the remainder. V gene TRBV11-3 combines with J gene TRBJ2-7, with D tentatively TRBD1 (5 bases). This CDR3 spans 12 amino acids. Trimming shortened V by 6 bases and J by 3 bases, and 9 bases separated the two germline ends. The germline CDR1 and CDR2 sequences are SGHNT and YENEEA. The sequenced part of the CDR3 DNA is TGTGCCAGCAGTAGGGGCGGCTACGAG. Protein: CASSRGGYE. The whole CDR3 protein is CASSRGGYEQYF.

In regard to this clone: The read finishes 3 residues shy of the CDR3 end, and the germline J gene is used to complete it. V and J are TRBV2 and TRBJ2-3, with TRBD2 matching 8 bases. CDR1 and CDR2 (germline): SNHLY, FYNNEI. The CDR3 is 14 amino acids. Unmatched junction bases numbered 6, after V lost 4 bases and J lost 6 bases. The chain's CDR3 is CASSAGLATDTQYF. The CDR3 bases that were read are TGTGCCAGCAGTGCCGGACTAGCAACGGATACG.

As regards this clone: Read sequence stops 3 residues before the CDR3 end, and the germline J gene provides the missing end. The gene calls are TRBV6-1 and TRBJ1-1; 10 bases align to TRBD1. Germline V gene data show CDR1 as MNHNS and CDR2 as SASEGT. V trimming: 2 bases; J trimming: 5 bases; junction bases outside the gene matches: 5. The CDR3 is 15 amino acids. CDR3 DNA, as far as it was read: TGTGCCAGCAGTGAAAGGACAGGGGGTGGGACTGAA. Amino acids: CASSERTGGGTE. The entire CDR3 protein reads CASSERTGGGTEAFF.

A note on this clone: The CDR3 end is not reached by the read, which stops 3 residues before it; the germline J gene fills it in. This chain uses TRBV2 with TRBJ1-5, with TRBD1 matching 7 bases. The ends lost 4 bases at V and 6 bases at J; junction bases unmatched: 9. Germline V lookup: CDR1 SNHLY, CDR2 FYNNEI. This CDR3 is 15 amino acids long. The CDR3 reads CASSASQGKSQPQHF. Partial CDR3 DNA: TGTGCCAGCAGTGCCTCACAGGGGAAGAGTCAGCCC.

As concerns this clone: The read falls 3 residues short of the CDR3 end, and the missing part is taken from the germline J gene. The chain combines TRBV6-1 with TRBJ2-2; 7 nucleotides align to TRBD1. The V and J ends lost 4 bases and 0 bases, in that order; junction bases with no gene match: 2. CDR3 length: 15 residues. Germline V gene sequence: CDR1 MNHNS, CDR2 SASEGT. The CDR3 is CASSGGTANTGELFF. Partial CDR3 DNA: TGTGCCAGCAGTGGGGGGACAGCGAACACCGGGGAG.

In terms of frequency, this clone is medium-sized. The CDR3 extends 3 residues past the end of the read, so its final part is completed from the germline J gene. The chain employs TRBV29-1 and TRBJ2-5; 10 bases are shared with TRBD2. This CDR3 is built from 12 residues. From germline, CDR1 is SQVTM and CDR2 ANQGSEA. The V gene end was trimmed by 8 bases and the J gene end by 4 bases; junction bases not matched to a gene: 4. The CDR3 here is CSMIAGGETQYF. CDR3 DNA (partial): TGCAGCATGATAGCGGGAGGAGAGACC.

As for this clone: The read is 3 residues too short to cover the CDR3 end, so that end is filled in from the germline J gene. This sequence joins TRBV19 and TRBJ2-1; possible D gene TRBD2, 5 bases. Between the trimmed V and J ends, which lost 6 bases and 0 bases, there was a span of 12 bases. This CDR3 is built from 15 residues. Germline V lookup: CDR1 LNHDA, CDR2 SQIVND (reference sequence). Here the CDR3 reads CASSPLDNSYNEQFF. CDR3 DNA (partial): TGTGCCAGTAGCCCACTAGATAACTCCTACAATGAG.

About this clone: The read stops 3 residues short of the end of the CDR3; the missing end is completed from the germline J gene. This chain connects TRBV28 to TRBJ2-1, with D hard to call. This CDR3 has 12 amino acids. CDR1 MDHEN and CDR2 SYDVKM come from the germline V gene. The V end lost 2 bases, the J end lost 6 bases, and 5 bases lay between the germline ends. CDR3 DNA (partial): TGTGCCAGCAGTTTACTAACCAATGAG. It translates to CASSLLTNE. The full CDR3 reads CASSLLTNEQFF.